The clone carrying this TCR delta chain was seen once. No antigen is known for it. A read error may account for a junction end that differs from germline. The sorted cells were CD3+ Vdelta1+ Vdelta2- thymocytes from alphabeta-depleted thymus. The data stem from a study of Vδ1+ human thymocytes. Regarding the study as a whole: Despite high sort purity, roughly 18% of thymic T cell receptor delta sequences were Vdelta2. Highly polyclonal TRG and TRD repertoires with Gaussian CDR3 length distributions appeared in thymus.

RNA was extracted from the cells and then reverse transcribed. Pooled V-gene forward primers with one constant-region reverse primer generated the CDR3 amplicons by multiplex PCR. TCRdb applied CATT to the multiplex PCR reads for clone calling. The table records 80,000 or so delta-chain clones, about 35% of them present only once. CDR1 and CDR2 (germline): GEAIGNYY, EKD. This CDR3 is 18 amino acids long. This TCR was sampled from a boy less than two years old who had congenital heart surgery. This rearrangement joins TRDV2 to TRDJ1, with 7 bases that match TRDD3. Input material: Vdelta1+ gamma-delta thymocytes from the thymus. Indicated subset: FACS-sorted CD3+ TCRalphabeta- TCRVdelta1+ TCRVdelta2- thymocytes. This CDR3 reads CACEGLGESIPNTEKLIF. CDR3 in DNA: TGTGCCTGTGAGGGGTTGGGGGAGTCGATACCAAACACCGAGAAACTCATCTTT.